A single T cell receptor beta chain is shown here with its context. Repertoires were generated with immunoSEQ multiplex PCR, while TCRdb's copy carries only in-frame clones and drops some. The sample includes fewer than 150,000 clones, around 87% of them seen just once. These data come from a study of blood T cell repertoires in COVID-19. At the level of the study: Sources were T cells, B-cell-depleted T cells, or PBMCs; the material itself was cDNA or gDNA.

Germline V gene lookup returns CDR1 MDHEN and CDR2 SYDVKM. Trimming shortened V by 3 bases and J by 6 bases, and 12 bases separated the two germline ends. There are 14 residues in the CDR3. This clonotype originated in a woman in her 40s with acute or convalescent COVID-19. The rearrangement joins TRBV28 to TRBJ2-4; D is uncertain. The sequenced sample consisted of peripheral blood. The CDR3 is CASSLRGDLNIQYF. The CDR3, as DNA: TGTGCCAGCAGTTTGAGAGGTGATCTAAACATTCAGTACTTC.